These T cell receptor beta chains were read from a single sample in a study of blood T cells in healthy people across ages. TCRdb re-called the 5' RACE reads with MiXCR, one entry per CDR3 protein. The sample records 850,000 or so distinct CDR3 sequences, 29% being singletons. The specimen sequenced was blood. The receptors derive from a woman aged 80 or over in good health. Each CDR3 is given with its conserved first and last residue. D genes are given only for firm matches. A row's size may be missing; if present it is once, few, many or a size class.

D,J,V,size,CDR3,DNA
.,TRBJ2-5,TRBV5-1,many,CASSVKSSGETQYF,TGCGCCAGCAGCGTTAAGAGCTCTGGAGAGACCCAGTACTTC
.,TRBJ2-1,TRBV11-2,many,CASSVQDYTFQNEQFF,TGTGCCAGCAGCGTGCAGGACTACACCTTCCAAAATGAGCAGTTCTTC
TRBD1,TRBJ2-2,TRBV5-1,.,CASSPGPGQGNTGELFF,TGCGCCAGCAGCCCCGGACCCGGACAGGGAAACACCGGGGAGCTGTTTTTT
TRBD2,TRBJ2-5,TRBV7-2,many,CAAGERGGKETQYF,TGTGCCGCCGGGGAGCGGGGGGGCAAAGAGACCCAGTACTTC
.,TRBJ2-7,TRBV6-6,.,CASSHTLEQYF,TGTGCCAGCAGTCACACGCTCGAGCAGTACTTC
.,TRBJ2-3,TRBV2,few,CASSDKLRTDTQYF,TGTGCCAGCAGTGACAAGCTACGCACAGATACGCAGTATTTT
.,TRBJ1-4,TRBV20-1,.,CRARGRNEKLFF,TGCAGGGCTAGAGGGCGAAATGAAAAACTGTTTTTT
TRBD1,TRBJ1-6,TRBV20-1,.,CSAQTGQYNSPLHF,TGCAGTGCACAGACGGGACAGTATAATTCACCCCTCCACTTT
.,TRBJ2-3,TRBV20-1,many,CSATLLADTQYF,TGCAGTGCTACCTTGCTCGCAGATACGCAGTATTTT
.,TRBJ1-5,TRBV6-2/TRBV6-3,few,CASNSGGNQPQHF,TGTGCCAGCAATTCAGGGGGCAATCAGCCCCAGCATTTT
.,TRBJ2-7,TRBV11-2,.,CASTGGGVAQYF,TGTGCCAGTACTGGGGGCGGGGTCGCCCAGTACTTC
TRBD2,TRBJ2-5,TRBV28,many,CASGSGGHQETQYF,TGTGCCAGCGGAAGCGGGGGGCACCAAGAGACCCAGTACTTC
.,TRBJ1-4,TRBV7-9,many,CASTAGTAATEKLFF,TGTGCCAGCACCGCGGGGACGGCCGCAACAGAAAAACTGTTTTTT
TRBD1,TRBJ1-2,TRBV28,.,CASLLGGTGGAGGYTF,TGTGCCAGCTTACTGGGCGGGACAGGGGGCGCGGGGGGCTACACCTTC
.,TRBJ1-5,TRBV20-1,few,CSARELYSNQPQHF,TGCAGTGCTAGAGAGCTTTATAGCAATCAGCCCCAGCATTTT
TRBD2,TRBJ2-1,TRBV11-2,.,CASSLDGLVFHNEQFF,TGTGCCAGCAGCTTAGATGGACTAGTCTTTCACAATGAGCAGTTCTTC